The T cell receptor (beta chain) under discussion was sequenced for a study of cytomegalovirus exposure and HLA in healthy donors. The PCR contained 60 Vbeta and 13 Jbeta primers. The assay was immunoSEQ multiplex PCR, and TCRdb's table has in-frame clones only and misses some. The table has fewer than 200,000 clones, 81% seen once; the top ten hold roughly 13%. From germline, CDR1 is MGHDK and CDR2 SYGVNS. V was shortened by 1 base and J by 0 bases, with 10 bases between the two germline ends. The CDR3 sequence is 17 residues long. The J gene is TRBJ1-6, the V gene TRBV25-1; D not resolved. The source material was PBMCs. This clonotype was obtained from a woman between 50 and 59 years old in good health and CMV-seronegative. The CDR3 is CASSEFPRSSYNSPLHF. CDR3 DNA sequence: TGTGCCAGCAGTGAATTTCCTCGGAGCTCCTATAATTCACCCCTCCACTTT.